This TCR beta chain comes out of a study of cytomegalovirus exposure and HLA in healthy donors. General observations from the study: Altogether, 150 to 200 TCR beta chains were recorded as cytomegalovirus-associated. Fewer N-insertions (relative to the approximately 700-donor mean) were reportedly seen in an Asian-associated ancestry cluster in a later analysis. Among the most significant clusters, several appeared linked to common viral pathogens in a later analysis. By a later analysis, the bulk of CMV-associated TCR beta chains appeared HLA-restricted.

PCR primers comprised 60 Vbeta and 13 Jbeta primers. Clones were sequenced by immunoSEQ multiplex PCR, and TCRdb holds only the in-frame ones, with some missing. Seen here are 150,000 to 160,000 clones, roughly 72% observed once, and the top ten hold 2.1%. Per the germline V gene, CDR1 is MDHEN and CDR2 is SYDVKM. With 5 bases removed from V and 0 bases from J, the gap between germline ends came to 18 bases. The CDR3 runs to 17 residues. Remarks on this clone: Its antigen is still unknown.

The rearrangement joins TRBV28 to TRBJ2-3; no clear D gene. Material: PBMCs. This clonotype was sampled from a young man in good health and CMV-seronegative. The CDR3 protein is CASSAPGGGSSTDTQYF. DNA of the CDR3: TGTGCCAGCAGTGCCCCGGGTGGCGGCTCTAGCACAGATACGCAGTATTTT.